These T cell receptor beta chains were read from a single sample in a study of T cell responses to AZD1222 COVID-19 vaccine. Method: immunoSEQ multiplex PCR; TCRdb's copy keeps in-frame clones and lacks some. The sample yields fewer than 150,000 clones, approximately 88% seen once. The material was peripheral blood, obtained on day 0 of AZD1222 vaccination. These receptors came from an adult in good health. Both conserved end residues are part of each CDR3. Each record gives: D gene, J gene, clone size, V gene, CDR3 protein, CDR3 DNA. A D gene is named only where the DNA matches it firmly. The size entry is marked missing in some rows and otherwise reads once, few, many or a size class.

>TRBD2|TRBJ2-2|.|TRBV13
CASSSSGAGELFF
TGTGCCAGCAGCTCTAGCGGGGCCGGGGAGCTGTTTTTT
>TRBD1|TRBJ1-5|.|TRBV2
CACARDRGQMDQPQHF
TGTGCCTGCGCCCGGGACAGGGGGCAGATGGATCAGCCCCAGCATTTT
>TRBD1|TRBJ1-2|.|TRBV7-2
CASSLKVAGGNGYTF
TGTGCCAGCAGCTTAAAGGTGGCAGGGGGCAATGGCTACACCTTC
>TRBD1|TRBJ1-2|.|TRBV6-1
CASSEAGTGAYYGYTF
TGTGCCAGCAGTGAAGCCGGGACAGGGGCCTACTATGGCTACACCTTC
>.|TRBJ2-2|once|TRBV5-1
CASSPDSPGELFF
TGCGCCAGCAGCCCCGACAGCCCCGGGGAGCTGTTTTTT
>.|TRBJ1-2|.|TRBV30
CAWNAGGAGYTF
TGTGCCTGGAATGCGGGAGGGGCGGGCTACACCTTC
>.|TRBJ2-1|.|TRBV14
CASTSRTDTYNEQFF
TGTGCCAGCACCTCTCGGACGGATACCTACAATGAGCAGTTCTTC
>.|TRBJ1-5|.|TRBV30
CAWSARHFSNQPQHF
TGTGCCTGGAGTGCCCGACATTTTAGCAATCAGCCCCAGCATTTT
>.|TRBJ1-4|.|TRBV6-5
CASSYSLQLEKLFF
TGTGCCAGCAGTTACTCGCTCCAGCTTGAAAAACTGTTTTTT
>.|TRBJ2-7|.|TRBV28
CASTRGMNSYEQYF
TGTGCCAGCACGAGGGGGATGAATTCCTACGAGCAGTACTTC
>TRBD1|TRBJ1-5|.|TRBV7-9
CASSPGGSNQPQHF
TGTGCCAGCAGCCCAGGGGGCAGCAATCAGCCCCAGCATTTT
>.|TRBJ1-6|.|TRBV30
CAWGGASPLHF
TGTGCCTGGGGAGGGGCTTCACCCCTCCACTTT
>TRBD1|TRBJ1-1|.|TRBV11-2
CASSLGTGVEAFF
TGTGCCAGCAGCTTAGGAACAGGGGTTGAAGCTTTCTTT
>.|TRBJ2-2|.|TRBV12-3/TRBV12-4
CASSFGSGELFF
TGTGCCAGCAGTTTTGGCAGCGGGGAGCTGTTTTTT
>.|TRBJ1-1|.|TRBV3-1/TRBV3-2
CASSQSGQNTEAFF
TGTGCCAGCAGCCAATCTGGGCAGAACACTGAAGCTTTCTTT
>TRBD2|TRBJ2-7|few|TRBV9
CASSVSGLAEGEQYF
TGTGCCAGCAGCGTTTCGGGACTAGCGGAGGGGGAGCAGTACTTC
>.|TRBJ2-7|.|TRBV10-3
CAISESARGEQYF
TGTGCCATCAGTGAGTCCGCGAGGGGCGAGCAGTACTTC
>TRBD2|TRBJ2-2|.|TRBV9
CASSVASGGAYAGELFF
TGTGCCAGCAGCGTAGCTAGCGGGGGGGCTTATGCCGGGGAGCTGTTTTTT
>.|TRBJ1-1|.|TRBV18
CASSPTRGGKDTEAFF
TGTGCCAGCTCACCGACCCGAGGGGGTAAGGACACTGAAGCTTTCTTT
>.|TRBJ1-5|.|TRBV2
CASSVSTGNQPQHF
TGTGCCAGCAGTGTCAGTACGGGAAATCAGCCCCAGCATTTT
>.|TRBJ1-2|.|TRBV19
CASSGWAGTFYGYTF
TGTGCCAGTAGTGGCTGGGCAGGGACCTTCTATGGCTACACCTTC
>TRBD1|TRBJ1-5|.|TRBV19
CASTVGGGAGQPQHF
TGTGCCAGTACCGTCGGAGGGGGCGCCGGTCAGCCCCAGCATTTT
>.|TRBJ1-1|.|TRBV2
CASSKDPATEAFF
TGTGCCAGCAGCAAGGACCCCGCCACTGAAGCTTTCTTT
>.|TRBJ1-5|.|TRBV6-1
CASSEETAINQPQHF
TGTGCCAGCAGTGAAGAAACAGCTATCAATCAGCCCCAGCATTTT
>TRBD2|TRBJ2-1|.|TRBV6-6
CASSYAGEPYNEQFF
TGTGCCAGCAGTTACGCGGGGGAACCCTACAATGAGCAGTTCTTC
>.|TRBJ1-2|.|TRBV12-3/TRBV12-4
CASSPGRGYTF
TGTGCCAGCAGCCCCGGGAGAGGCTACACCTTC
>TRBD2|TRBJ2-2|.|TRBV19
CASSLTSGLSNTGELFF
TGTGCCAGTAGTCTCACTAGCGGGCTCTCGAACACCGGGGAGCTGTTTTTT
>.|TRBJ1-5|.|TRBV5-1
CASSLGGGGQPQHF
TGCGCCAGCAGCTTGGGGGGCGGAGGACAGCCCCAGCATTTT
>.|TRBJ1-1|.|TRBV30
CAWTGYAGTEAFF
TGTGCCTGGACAGGATACGCGGGGACTGAAGCTTTCTTT
>TRBD2|TRBJ2-5|.|TRBV3-1/TRBV3-2
CASSQPRASGGETQYF
TGTGCCAGCAGCCAACCCCGGGCTAGCGGAGGGGAGACCCAGTACTTC
>TRBD1|TRBJ2-5|.|TRBV11-2
CASSSAGTGILETQYF
TGTGCCAGCAGCTCGGCCGGGACAGGGATTTTGGAGACCCAGTACTTC
>.|TRBJ1-2|once|TRBV16
CASSQSGKAVKAYGYTF
TGTGCCAGCAGCCAATCAGGAAAGGCGGTAAAAGCCTATGGCTACACCTTC
>TRBD1|TRBJ2-1|.|TRBV27
CASSKRQGAVFQSSYNEQFF
TGTGCCAGCAGTAAAAGACAGGGGGCGGTTTTCCAGAGCTCCTACAATGAGCAGTTCTTC
>TRBD1|TRBJ2-1|.|TRBV28
CAGAAGRGGTGGYNEQFF
TGTGCCGGGGCCGCCGGGAGGGGCGGGACAGGGGGCTACAATGAGCAGTTCTTC
>TRBD1|TRBJ1-3|once|TRBV19
CASSVGTDSGNTIYF
TGTGCCAGTAGTGTTGGGACAGACTCTGGAAACACCATATATTTT
>.|TRBJ1-5|.|TRBV29-1
CSVVLAPSGAGNQPQHF
TGCAGCGTTGTTTTGGCCCCCTCGGGTGCGGGCAATCAGCCCCAGCATTTT
>.|TRBJ1-1|few|TRBV20-1
CSASQVNTEAFF
TGCAGTGCTAGTCAAGTGAACACTGAAGCTTTCTTT
>.|TRBJ2-1|once|TRBV11-3
CASSIEGGQVYNEQFF
TGTGCCAGCAGCATTGAGGGGGGGCAGGTTTACAATGAGCAGTTCTTC
>.|TRBJ1-1|.|TRBV30
CAWIGAMMNTEAFF
TGTGCCTGGATTGGGGCAATGATGAACACTGAAGCTTTCTTT
>TRBD1|TRBJ1-2|.|TRBV11-2
CASSRTQQGRFNYGYTF
TGTGCCAGCAGCCGCACCCAACAGGGGAGGTTTAACTATGGCTACACCTTC
>.|TRBJ1-5|.|TRBV5-1
CASSSGGGNQPQHF
TGCGCCAGCAGCTCTGGAGGTGGCAATCAGCCCCAGCATTTT
>TRBD1|TRBJ1-2|.|TRBV11-2
CASSWDRNYGYTF
TGTGCCAGCAGCTGGGACAGAAACTATGGCTACACCTTC
>.|TRBJ1-3|.|TRBV6-2/TRBV6-3
CASSQDGRNTIYF
TGTGCCAGCAGTCAAGACGGACGAAACACCATATATTTT
>.|TRBJ2-2|.|TRBV6-4
CASSDGQGINTGELFF
TGTGCCAGCAGTGACGGGCAGGGAATTAACACCGGGGAGCTGTTTTTT
>.|TRBJ2-7|once|TRBV7-9
CASSPGRMYEQYF
TGTGCCAGCAGCCCCGGGAGAATGTACGAGCAGTACTTC
>TRBD1|TRBJ1-2|few|TRBV9
CASSVGQGDYGYTF
TGTGCCAGCAGCGTAGGACAGGGTGACTATGGCTACACCTTC
>.|TRBJ1-1|.|TRBV7-8
CASSLQENTEAFF
TGTGCCAGCAGCTTGCAGGAGAACACTGAAGCTTTCTTT
>TRBD1|TRBJ2-2|.|TRBV30
CACNRGTSGTGELFF
TGTGCCTGTAACAGGGGAACTTCGGGCACCGGGGAGCTGTTTTTT
>.|TRBJ1-2|.|TRBV6-4
CASSDSIGKSKQGLYGYTF
TGTGCCAGCAGTGACTCGATAGGAAAATCAAAACAGGGCCTCTATGGCTACACCTTC
>.|TRBJ1-4|.|TRBV28
CASSPGGRNEKLFF
TGTGCCAGCAGCCCTGGAGGGCGGAATGAAAAACTGTTTTTT
>.|TRBJ2-7|once|TRBV12-3/TRBV12-4
CASSLGPACSF
TGTGCCAGCAGCCTGGGGCCAGCCTGTTCCTTC
>TRBD1|TRBJ1-1|.|TRBV19
CASSIRGTGVKNTEAFF
TGTGCCAGTAGTATACGGGGAACAGGGGTAAAGAACACTGAAGCTTTCTTT
>TRBD1|TRBJ2-7|.|TRBV3-1/TRBV3-2
CASSLGQGASYEQYF
TGTGCCAGCAGCCTGGGACAGGGGGCGTCCTACGAGCAGTACTTC
>.|TRBJ2-4|.|TRBV11-2
CASSHPDRLAKNIQYF
TGTGCCAGCAGCCACCCCGACAGACTAGCCAAAAACATTCAGTACTTC
>.|TRBJ1-6|.|TRBV2
CASSERQAQLALHF
TGTGCCAGCAGTGAACGACAGGCCCAACTGGCCCTCCACTTT
>.|TRBJ1-5|.|TRBV6-1
CASSEATHQPQHF
TGTGCCAGCAGTGAAGCCACCCACCAGCCCCAGCATTTT
>TRBD1|TRBJ1-5|few|TRBV7-8
CASSPGTGHQPQHF
TGTGCCAGCAGCCCCGGGACAGGTCATCAGCCCCAGCATTTT